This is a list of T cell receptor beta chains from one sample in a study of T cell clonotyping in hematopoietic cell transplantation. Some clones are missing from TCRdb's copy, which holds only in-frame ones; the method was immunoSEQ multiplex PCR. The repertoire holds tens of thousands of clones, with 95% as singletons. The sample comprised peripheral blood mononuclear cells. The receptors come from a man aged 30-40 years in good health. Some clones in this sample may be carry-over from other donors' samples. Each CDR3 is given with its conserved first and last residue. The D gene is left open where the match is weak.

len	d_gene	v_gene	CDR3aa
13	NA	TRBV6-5	CASSFPGDTEAFF
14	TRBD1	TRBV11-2	CASSWNPGQGAQHF
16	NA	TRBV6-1	CASSEQVTGVGYEQYF
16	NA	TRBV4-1	CASSQGVVGGTDTQYF
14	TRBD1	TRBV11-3	CASSLVQGEETQYF
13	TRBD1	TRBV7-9	CASSLTGGTEAFF
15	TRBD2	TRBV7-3	CATGLAGANTGELFF
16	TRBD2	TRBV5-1	CASSLAGGRAGEEQFF
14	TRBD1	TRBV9	CASSERQGLNTIYF
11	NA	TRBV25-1	CASGIGPGYTF
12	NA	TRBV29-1	CSVEVSPPEAFF
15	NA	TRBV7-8	CASTVYRGYTGELFF
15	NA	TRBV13	CASSLDGDPSYEQYF
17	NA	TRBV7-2	CASRILSGSSYNSPLHF
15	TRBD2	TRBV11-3	CASSPGLASTYEQYF
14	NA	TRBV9	CASSVAASPYEQYF
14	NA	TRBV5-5	CASSISGSNTEAFF
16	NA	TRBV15	CATSRDGGVKTYGYTF
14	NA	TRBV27	CASSLGTSSYEQYF
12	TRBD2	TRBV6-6	CASILAGGQQFF
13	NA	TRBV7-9	CASMLSGYYEQYF
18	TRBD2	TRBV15	CATSSNTGLAANTGELFF
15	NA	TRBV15	CATSRAGAGANVLTF
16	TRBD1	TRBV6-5	CASSFYSGTGVRPLHF
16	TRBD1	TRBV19	CASSSRQGTDQETQYF
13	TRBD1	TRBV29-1	CSVTGQVNEKLFF
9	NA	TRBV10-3	CAPTLGQFF
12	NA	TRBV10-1	CASSAGEGPQHF
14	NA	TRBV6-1	CASQENRDSGEQYF
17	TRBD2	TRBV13	CASSLRTSGTNTGELFF
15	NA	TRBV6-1	CASSLRTDLGNEQFF
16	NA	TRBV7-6	CASSPVPGTNTGELFF
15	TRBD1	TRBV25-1	CASSGLGQGVYGYTF
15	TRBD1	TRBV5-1	CASSLAGTGRSPLHF
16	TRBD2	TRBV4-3	CASSQDGTSVSYEQYF
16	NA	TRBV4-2	CASSQEWSSGANVLTF
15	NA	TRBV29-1	CSVDGGGPMNTEAFF
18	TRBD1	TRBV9	CASSVEGGRGVSGNTIYF
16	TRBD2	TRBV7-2	CASSLGLAVNTGELFF
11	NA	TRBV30	CAWSVGDEQYF
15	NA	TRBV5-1	CASSLQARGLDEAFF
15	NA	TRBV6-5	CASSKYQGQANEQYF
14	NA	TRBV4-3	CASSGDTSRNTIYF
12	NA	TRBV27	CASSLGNYEQYF
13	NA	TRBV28	CASSLGPNYGYTF
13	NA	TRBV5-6	CASSLGNSYEQYF
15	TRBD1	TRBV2	CASSELDRTYNEQFF
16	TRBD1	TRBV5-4	CASSSRDRGLKNIQYF
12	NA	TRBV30	CASMKFTETQYF
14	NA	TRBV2	CASNVIQGSGTIYF
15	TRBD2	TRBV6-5	CASRSLAGRDYEQYF
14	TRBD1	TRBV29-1	CSVEVTGVGYGYTF
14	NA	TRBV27	CASSFSPGPGEQYF
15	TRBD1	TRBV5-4	CASSAAGTGNNEQFF
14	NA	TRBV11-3	CASSSGPTNYEQYF